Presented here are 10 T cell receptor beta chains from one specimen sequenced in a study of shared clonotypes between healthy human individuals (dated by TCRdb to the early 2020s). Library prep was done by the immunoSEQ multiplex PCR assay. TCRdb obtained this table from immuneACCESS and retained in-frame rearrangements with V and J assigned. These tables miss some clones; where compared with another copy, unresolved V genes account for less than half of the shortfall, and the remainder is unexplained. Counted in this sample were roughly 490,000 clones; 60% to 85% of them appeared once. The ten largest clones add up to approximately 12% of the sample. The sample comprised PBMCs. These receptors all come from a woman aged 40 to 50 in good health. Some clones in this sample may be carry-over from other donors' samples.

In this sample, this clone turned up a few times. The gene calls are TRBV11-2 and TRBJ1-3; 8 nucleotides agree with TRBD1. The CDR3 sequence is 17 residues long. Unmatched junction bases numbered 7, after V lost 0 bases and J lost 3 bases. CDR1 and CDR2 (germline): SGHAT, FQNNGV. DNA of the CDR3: TGTGCCAGCAGCTTAGATCCCCAGGGGGCGGTTGGAAACACCATATATTTT. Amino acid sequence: CASSLDPQGAVGNTIYF.

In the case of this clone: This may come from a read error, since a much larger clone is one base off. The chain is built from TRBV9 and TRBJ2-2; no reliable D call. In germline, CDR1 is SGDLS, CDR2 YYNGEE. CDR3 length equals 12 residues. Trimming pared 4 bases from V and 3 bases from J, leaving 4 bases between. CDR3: CASSPHTGELFF. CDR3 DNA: TGTGCCAGCAGCCCCCACACCGGGGAGCTGTTTTTT.

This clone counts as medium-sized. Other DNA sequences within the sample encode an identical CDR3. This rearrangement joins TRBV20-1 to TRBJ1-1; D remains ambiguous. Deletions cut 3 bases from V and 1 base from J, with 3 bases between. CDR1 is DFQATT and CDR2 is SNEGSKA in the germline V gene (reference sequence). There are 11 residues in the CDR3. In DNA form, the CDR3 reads TGCAGTGCTAGTAAGAACACTGAAGCTTTCTTT. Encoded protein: CSASKNTEAFF.

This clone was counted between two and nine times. For the CDR3, the DNA is TGCGCCAGCAGTCCGGACATTAGTCAGCCCCAGCATTTT. This sequence encodes CASSPDISQPQHF. This sequence joins TRBV5-1 and TRBJ1-5; possibly TRBD1 for D (5 bases). CDR1 is SGHRS, CDR2 YFSETQ, per germline. This CDR3 comprises 13 residues. The ends were cut back, 5 bases at V and 6 bases at J, with 12 bases in the middle.

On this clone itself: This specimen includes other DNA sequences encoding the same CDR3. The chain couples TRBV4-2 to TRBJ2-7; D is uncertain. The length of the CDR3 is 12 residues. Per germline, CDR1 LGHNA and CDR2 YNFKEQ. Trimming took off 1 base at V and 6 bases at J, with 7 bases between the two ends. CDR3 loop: CASSQGRSEQYF. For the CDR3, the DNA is TGTGCCAGCAGCCAAGGGAGATCCGAGCAGTACTTC.

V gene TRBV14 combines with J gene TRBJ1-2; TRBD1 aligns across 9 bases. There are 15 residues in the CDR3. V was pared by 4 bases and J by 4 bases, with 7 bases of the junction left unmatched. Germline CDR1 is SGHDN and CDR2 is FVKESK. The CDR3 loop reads CASSRGTGKSYGYTF. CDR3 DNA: TGTGCCAGCAGCCGAGGGACAGGGAAGAGCTATGGCTACACCTTC. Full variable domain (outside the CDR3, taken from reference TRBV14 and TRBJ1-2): EAGVTQFPSHSVIEKGQTVTLRCDPISGHDNLYWYRRVMGKEIKFLLHFVKESKQDESGMPNNRFLAERTGGTYSTLKVQPAELEDSGVYFCASSRGTGKSYGYTFGSGTRLTVV.

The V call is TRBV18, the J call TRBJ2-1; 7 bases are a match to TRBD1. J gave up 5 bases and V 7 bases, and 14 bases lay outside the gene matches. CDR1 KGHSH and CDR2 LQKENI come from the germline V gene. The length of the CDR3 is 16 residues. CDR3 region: CASFTRAAGGHNEQFF. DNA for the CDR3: TGTGCCAGCTTCACCAGGGCGGCAGGGGGACACAATGAGCAGTTCTTC. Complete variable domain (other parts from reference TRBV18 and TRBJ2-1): NAGVMQNPRHLVRRRGQEARLRCSPMKGHSHVYWYRQLPEEGLKFMVYLQKENIIDESGMPKERFSAEFPKEGPSILRIQQVVRGDSAAYFCASFTRAAGGHNEQFFGPGTRLTVL.

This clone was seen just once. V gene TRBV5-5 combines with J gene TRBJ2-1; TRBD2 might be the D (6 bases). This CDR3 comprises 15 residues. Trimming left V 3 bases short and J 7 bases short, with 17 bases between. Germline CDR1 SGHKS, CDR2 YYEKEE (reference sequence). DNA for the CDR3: TGTGCCAGCAGCTGGCGGGGACCGTCTGGGAATGAGCAGTTCTTC. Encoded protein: CASSWRGPSGNEQFF.

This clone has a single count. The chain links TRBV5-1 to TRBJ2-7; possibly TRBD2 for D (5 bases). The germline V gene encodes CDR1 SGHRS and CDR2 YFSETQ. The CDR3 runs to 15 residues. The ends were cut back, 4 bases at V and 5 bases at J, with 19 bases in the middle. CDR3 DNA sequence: TGCGCCAGCAGCCCCGGACGAGACTACCCTCACGAGCAGTACTTC. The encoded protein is CASSPGRDYPHEQYF.

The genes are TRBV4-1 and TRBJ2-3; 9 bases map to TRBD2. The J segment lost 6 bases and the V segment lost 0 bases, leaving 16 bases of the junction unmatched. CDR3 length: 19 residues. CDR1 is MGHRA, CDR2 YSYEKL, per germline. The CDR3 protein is CASSQDFFGGTSSHDTQYF. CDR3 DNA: TGCGCCAGCAGCCAAGATTTTTTCGGGGGGACTAGCTCTCACGATACGCAGTATTTT.